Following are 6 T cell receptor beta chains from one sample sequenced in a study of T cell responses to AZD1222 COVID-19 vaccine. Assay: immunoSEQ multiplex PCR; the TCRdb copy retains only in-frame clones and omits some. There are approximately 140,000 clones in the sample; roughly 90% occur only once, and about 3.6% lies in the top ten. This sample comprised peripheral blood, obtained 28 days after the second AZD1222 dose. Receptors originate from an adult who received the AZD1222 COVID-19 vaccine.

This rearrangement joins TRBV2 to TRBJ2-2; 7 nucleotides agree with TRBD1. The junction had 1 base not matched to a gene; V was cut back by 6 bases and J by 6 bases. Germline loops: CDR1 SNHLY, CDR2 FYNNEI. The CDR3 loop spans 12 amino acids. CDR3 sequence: CASRTGSGELFF. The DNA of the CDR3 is TGTGCCAGCAGGACAGGGTCCGGGGAGCTGTTTTTT.

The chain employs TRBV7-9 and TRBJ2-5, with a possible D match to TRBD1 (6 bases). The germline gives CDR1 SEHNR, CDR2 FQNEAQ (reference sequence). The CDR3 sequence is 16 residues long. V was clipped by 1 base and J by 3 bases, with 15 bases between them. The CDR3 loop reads CASSLGTGLPEETQYF. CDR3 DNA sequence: TGTGCCAGCAGCTTAGGTACAGGGCTCCCGGAAGAGACCCAGTACTTC.

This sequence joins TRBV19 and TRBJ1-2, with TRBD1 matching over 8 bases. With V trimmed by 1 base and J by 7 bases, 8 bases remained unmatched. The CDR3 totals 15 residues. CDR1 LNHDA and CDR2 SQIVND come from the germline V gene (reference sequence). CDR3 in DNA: TGTGCCAGTAGTATAGTGAGGACAGGGTTCGGTGGCTACACCTTC. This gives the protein CASSIVRTGFGGYTF.

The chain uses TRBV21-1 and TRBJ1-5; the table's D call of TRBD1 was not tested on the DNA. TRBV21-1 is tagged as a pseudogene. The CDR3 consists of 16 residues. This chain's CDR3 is CASSKHRDRRNQPQHF. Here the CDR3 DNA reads TGTGCCAGCAGCAAACACCGGGACAGACGCAATCAGCCCCAGCATTTT.

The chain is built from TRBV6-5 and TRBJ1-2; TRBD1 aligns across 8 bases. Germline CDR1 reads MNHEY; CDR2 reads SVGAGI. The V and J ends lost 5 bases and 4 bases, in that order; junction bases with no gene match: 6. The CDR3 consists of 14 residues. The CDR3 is CASSQRQGSYGYTF. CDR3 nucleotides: TGTGCCAGCAGTCAAAGACAGGGGAGCTATGGCTACACCTTC.

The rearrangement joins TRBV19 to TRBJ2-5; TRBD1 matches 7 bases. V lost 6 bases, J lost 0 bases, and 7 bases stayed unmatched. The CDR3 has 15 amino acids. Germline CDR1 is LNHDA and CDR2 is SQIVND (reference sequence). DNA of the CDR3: TGTGCCAGTAGCCGCTCGGGACAGTACCAAGAGACCCAGTACTTC. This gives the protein CASSRSGQYQETQYF.